This T cell receptor (beta chain) was documented in a study of regulatory T cells in long-lasting Graves disease (dated by TCRdb to the early 2020s). At the level of the whole study: Patients with newly diagnosed Graves' disease had been on antithyroid drugs for under 3 months. Patients with persistent Graves' disease were compared with patients with newly diagnosed Graves' disease using TCR sequencing and RNA sequencing of peripheral blood. The study took place in China and was registered as a clinical trial. TCR sequencing covered about 13 persistent and around 20 newly diagnosed Graves' disease patients, around 35 samples in total. Broader findings and caveats from the paper: The authors noted that the small sample size was a limitation that may lower accuracy. Only peripheral blood was studied, because thyroid tissue, the primary lesion, was inaccessible. Preferential use of TRBV28, TRBJ1-2 and TRBJ2-5 was observed in persistent disease, whereas TRBV20-1 and TRBJ2-1 were favored in newly diagnosed disease. Compared with newly diagnosed patients, patients with persistent Graves' disease had lower TCR Shannon entropy and fewer highly expanded clones, which suggests clonal expansion. More public clonotypes were shared among persistent patients (about 2,800) than among newly diagnosed patients (966). Only the TCR beta chain was sequenced and analyzed.

Libraries came from multiplex PCR. Sequencing used an Illumina HiSeq 4000. TCR beta libraries were built with iRepertoire HTBI primers and Arm-PCR amplification of CDR3 regions. Gel purification was performed on PCR products prior to sequencing. In the source study's methods: Across samples, 60 to 75 TRBV and roughly 15 TRBJ segments were identified and used for gene usage analysis of CDR3 amino acid clonotypes. Filtered high-quality paired reads were merged into contigs using COPE and FqMerger. BLAST was used to align contigs to IMGT TRBV, TRBD and TRBJ reference genes, with CDR3 defined following IMGT. Clonotypes above 0.1% frequency were classified as highly expanded clones. Shannon entropy served as the measure of repertoire diversity, while the Gini coefficient captured V-J evenness. Public clonotypes were defined as clonotypes shared by more than one individual. TCRdb took the public reads, trimmed them with fastp at Q25, ran MiXCR for clone calling and kept in-frame beta chains. Entries are consolidated by CDR3 protein sequence, retaining the most common genes and DNA. These V and J calls rely on TCRdb rather than the paper's analysis. The sample includes a few hundred thousand distinct CDR3 sequences, with roughly 15% observed a single time. Together, the top ten hold about 25% of the sample.

The CDR3 runs 14 residues from the cysteine to the phenylalanine. Of the read, only the CDR3 DNA is kept; its 42 bases are in frame from base 1. CDR1 DFQATT and CDR2 SNEGSKA are derived from the germline V gene (reference sequence). V ends up 2 bases short and J 6 bases short, with an unmatched junction base count of 8. In this sample, this clonotype turned up many times. Its antigen specificity is not known. There are no base qualities to consult, and no much larger clone falls within one base. The sample's time point label is to be understood as: newly diagnosed GD, antithyroid drugs for less than 3 months. For both TCR sequencing and RNA sequencing, RNA was extracted from PBMCs in TRIzol. The diagnosis of Graves' disease followed American Thyroid Association guidelines. Recruitment of patients was carried out at an endocrinology department in Xi'an, China. Each patient gave around 9.2 milliliters of peripheral blood, collected in an EDTA anticoagulant tube. Ficoll Paque Plus density gradient separation was used to isolate PBMCs, and no additional T cell sorting was done. RNA quality was checked with an Agilent 2100 Bioanalyzer and agarose gel, and concentration with a NanoDrop 2000.

This sample also appeared in a second study, on T cells in Graves' hyperthyroidism and ophthalmopathy. The second study reports: A patient counted as having stable Graves' hyperthyroidism if no progression to ophthalmopathy occurred over 18 months of follow-up. The hyperthyroidism patients were between 18 and 65 years old and newly diagnosed, with a disease duration of less than 2 months. Exclusion was applied to patients with uncontrolled infections, other autoimmune diseases, pregnancy or lactation. Diagnoses were based on clinical symptoms, serum thyroxine and TRAb, thyroid ultrasound and orbital computed tomography. A first-round RT-PCR of the TCR CDR3 used the HTBI primer set with the Qiagen OneStep RT-PCR kit. Most expanded thyroid clonotypes (frequency above 0.001) were also detected in blood, suggesting blood repertoires may reflect thyroid immune responses. A model built on a 13 V-J signature distinguished ophthalmopathy from stable hyperthyroidism, reaching about 88% sensitivity and about 81% specificity in cross-validation and 80%/75% in testing. In validation, progression to ophthalmopathy was predicted by the model with roughly 69% sensitivity and roughly 76% specificity, a median of approximately 6.5 months before onset. TCR V-J signatures able to tell the groups apart were searched for in a discovery cohort of approximately 95 patients, of whom more than 40 had Graves' ophthalmopathy and 55 to 65 had stable Graves' hyperthyroidism. An independent validation cohort of some 18 hyperthyroidism patients and 17 patients who later progressed to ophthalmopathy tested prospective prediction of ophthalmopathy. For training and testing, the 100 or so patients in the discovery cohort were randomly divided in a 7:3 ratio. The study also compared thyroid tissue and blood T-cell repertoires from 6 or 7 Graves' hyperthyroidism patients. After sampling, hyperthyroidism patients received methimazole starting at 30 mg daily, and ophthalmopathy patients received high-dose intravenous methylprednisolone. Libraries were constructed in a second round of multiplex PCR, after which size selection and purification were performed. Libraries were sequenced paired-end with 100 bp reads on an Illumina HiSeq2000. SOAPnuke was used to process the raw data, with reads discarded if the reads contained adapters or uncalled bases, had a mean Phred below 15, or lacked an exact constant-primer or identifier match. High-quality paired reads were merged with COPE v1.2.5, and unique nucleotide sequences were defined as clonotypes. MiTCR v1.1 was used to align clonotypes to the IMGT TRBV, TRBD and TRBJ reference segments. Only V-J combinations with frequency above 0.0001, covering 99% to 99.2% of repertoires, were analysed. The TCS score was defined as the ratio of F50 (clonal expansion) to E x V (chaos), calculated using BLOSUM62-based TCRdist between CDR3 peptides within each V-J. Welch's t-statistics and random forest reduced 500 to 550 V-J features to 13, which were used in a naive Bayes classifier (R e1071). No statistical method was used to fix the sample size in advance, and group allocation was not hidden from the investigators. According to the paper, TCR Vbeta CDR3 sequencing was carried out on 135 peripheral blood samples, which came from fewer than 50 ophthalmopathy, 70 to 80 hyperthyroidism and approximately 17 progressor patients.

The TCR was taken from a woman in her late teens or twenties with Graves disease. Donor details come from another sample of the same person, matched by shared clones. The chain links TRBV20-1 with TRBJ1-2, with 8 central nucleotides matching TRBD1. The input for sequencing was peripheral blood mononuclear cells (PBMCs), taken at new diagnosis, from a patient treated with antithyroid drugs. Here is the DNA: TGCAGTGCTAGATCCTCAGGGGGCACCCATGGCTACACCTTC. The encoded protein is CSARSSGGTHGYTF.